The TCR beta chain described here comes from a study of blood T cell repertoires in COVID-19. Study in general: Samples taken during acute and convalescent COVID-19 were collected in the United States, Italy and Spain. PBMCs, B-cell-depleted T cells, or T cells were the source of the cDNA or gDNA that made up the material.

V was pared by 0 bases and J by 10 bases, with 7 bases between. This CDR3 is built from 12 residues. The germline CDR1 and CDR2 sequences are LGHNA and YNFKEQ. Original handling: Reference gene primer amplification yielded estimated nucleated cell counts. Using immunoSEQ multiplex PCR, the repertoire was profiled, and TCRdb retains in-frame clones only, with some absent. The DNA gave D and trimming, while V, J and clone size come from that table. The repertoire holds more than 200,000 clones, with around 84% as singletons. Sequenced input: peripheral blood. This receptor was obtained from a woman aged 40-49 years who had recovered from COVID-19. The gene calls are TRBV4-2 and TRBJ2-1; D is ambiguous. CDR3 DNA sequence: TGTGCCAGCAGCCAAGATTTAACAGAGCAGTTCTTC. It encodes CASSQDLTEQFF.